These 23 T cell receptor beta chains originate from one sample sequenced in a study of radiotherapy plus CTLA-4 blockade in lung cancer. The repertoire was sequenced with immunoSEQ multiplex PCR; TCRdb's copy has only in-frame clones and lacks some. The table lists over 95,000 clones, roughly 74% of them singletons. The starting material was peripheral blood, obtained from a patient treated with radiotherapy plus ipilimumab. The receptors here all came from a human donor with non-small cell lung cancer who had a partial response to radiotherapy plus ipilimumab. Some clones in this sample may be carry-over from other donors' samples.

The chain uses TRBV7-2 and TRBJ1-2, with TRBD1 identical over 9 bases. This CDR3 has 15 amino acids. The junction had 4 bases not matched to a gene; V was cut back by 3 bases and J by 2 bases. Germline lookup yields CDR1 SGHTA and CDR2 FQGNSA. The DNA for the CDR3 is TGTGCCAGCAGCTTCCCGGGACAGGGAAACTATGGCTACACCTTC. It encodes CASSFPGQGNYGYTF. Drawing the rest from reference TRBV7-2 and TRBJ1-2, the complete variable domain is GAGVSQSPSNKVTEKGKDVELRCDPISGHTALYWYRQSLGQGLEFLIYFQGNSAPDKSGLPSDRFSAERTGGSVSTLTIQRTQQEDSAVYLCASSFPGQGNYGYTFGSGTRLTVV.

J is TRBJ1-6 and V is TRBV4-1; TRBD1 matches 7 bases. After removal of 4 bases from V and 8 bases from J, the junction contained 8 bases not matched to a gene. This CDR3 spans 15 amino acids. CDR1 MGHRA and CDR2 YSYEKL come from the germline V gene. As DNA, the CDR3 is TGCGCCAGCAGCCTTTCGGGACAGCTTGATTCACCCCTCCACTTT. Translation: CASSLSGQLDSPLHF.

The chain uses TRBV14 and TRBJ1-2; D remains ambiguous. There are 14 residues in the CDR3. CDR1 and CDR2 (germline): SGHDN, FVKESK. Trimming removed 3 bases at V and 4 bases at J, with 12 bases between. The CDR3 loop reads CASSHRTRAYGYTF. DNA of the CDR3: TGTGCCAGCAGCCATCGGACGAGGGCCTATGGCTACACCTTC. Full variable domain (rest looked up from reference TRBV14 and TRBJ1-2): EAGVTQFPSHSVIEKGQTVTLRCDPISGHDNLYWYRRVMGKEIKFLLHFVKESKQDESGMPNNRFLAERTGGTYSTLKVQPAELEDSGVYFCASSHRTRAYGYTFGSGTRLTVV.

The chain uses TRBV4-1 and TRBJ2-1; 7 nucleotides agree with TRBD2. This CDR3 is 15 amino acids long. V lost 2 bases to trimming and J lost 2 bases; unmatched junction nucleotides: 3. Germline loops: CDR1 MGHRA, CDR2 YSYEKL. CDR3: CASSQLRGAYNEQFF. The DNA for the CDR3 is TGCGCCAGCAGCCAATTACGGGGGGCCTACAATGAGCAGTTCTTC.

The V call is TRBV28, the J call TRBJ2-7, with unresolved D. Germline CDR1 reads MDHEN; CDR2 reads SYDVKM. This CDR3 is 11 amino acids long. Trimming stripped 4 bases from V and 3 bases from J, with 4 bases between. The CDR3 DNA follows: TGTGCCAGCAGTTCCAACTACGAGCAGTACTTC. Its translation is CASSSNYEQYF.

The CDR3 here is CASSTGTSYEQYF. The CDR3 DNA reads as TGTGCCAGCAGTACCGGGACATCCTACGAGCAGTACTTC. V gene TRBV6-6 combines with J gene TRBJ2-7; D is possibly TRBD1 (6 bases). The CDR3 covers 13 residues. V lost 5 bases to trimming and J lost 1 base, with 9 bases between them. Germline V gene sequence: CDR1 MNHNY, CDR2 SVGAGI (reference sequence).

This chain uses TRBV5-4 with TRBJ2-3; tentative D call: TRBD2 (7 bases). V was shortened by 3 bases and J by 3 bases, with 11 bases between the two germline ends. Per germline, CDR1 SGHNT and CDR2 YYREEE (reference sequence). The CDR3 loop spans 14 amino acids. CDR3 loop: CASSWGGQTDTQYF. The DNA of the CDR3 is TGTGCCAGCAGCTGGGGGGGGCAGACAGATACGCAGTATTTT.

The genes are TRBV7-9 and TRBJ1-2; D unclear. The V gene lost 4 bases and the J gene lost 8 bases, with 17 bases spanning the gap. This CDR3 contains 14 residues. CDR1 is SEHNR and CDR2 is FQNEAQ in the germline V gene (reference sequence). CDR3 region: CASSSPPLGEGYTF. DNA for the CDR3: TGTGCCAGCAGCTCCCCCCCCTTGGGAGAGGGCTACACCTTC.

For this clone: This could be a read error, since a much larger clone is one nucleotide away. V gene TRBV10-3 combines with J gene TRBJ2-5, with TRBD2 as a possible D gene (5 bases). The DNA end lines up better with TRBJ2-7; the J call may be wrong. In germline, CDR1 is ENHRY, CDR2 SYGVKD. There are 15 residues in the CDR3. CDR3 sequence: CAISESTRSSYEQYF. CDR3 sequence (DNA): TGTGCCATTAGTGAATCCACTAGATCCTCCTACGAGCAGTACTTC.

The J gene is TRBJ2-7, the V gene TRBV9; 7 nucleotides align to TRBD1. Looked up from germline, CDR1 is SGDLS and CDR2 is YYNGEE. V lost 4 bases, J lost 2 bases, and 9 bases stayed unmatched. This CDR3 is built from 15 residues. DNA for the CDR3: TGTGCCAGCAGCCCCCGGCCCGGGACAGCCTACGAGCAGTACTTC. Translated, it gives CASSPRPGTAYEQYF.

The CDR3 DNA sequence: TGTGCCAACTCCCTAGCGGGTAACAATGAGCAGTTCTTC. Residues: CANSLAGNNEQFF. This chain links TRBV2 with TRBJ2-1; TRBD2 agrees at 8 bases. V shed 10 bases, J shed 5 bases, and the junction held 7 bases outside the gene matches. This CDR3 comprises 13 residues. In germline, CDR1 is SNHLY, CDR2 FYNNEI.

V is TRBV11-3 and J is TRBJ1-6; D gene unclear. V lost 1 base, J lost 3 bases, and 7 bases lay in between. This CDR3 has 15 amino acids. The V gene's germline CDR1 is SGHNT and CDR2 YENEEA. The CDR3 sequence is CASSLGRNYNSPLHF. The CDR3 DNA reads as TGTGCCAGCAGCTTAGGCAGAAACTATAATTCACCCCTCCACTTT.

V gene TRBV5-5 combines with J gene TRBJ2-1; no definite D call. The ends were cut back, 5 bases at V and 0 bases at J, with 12 bases in the middle. The CDR3 is 15 amino acids. CDR1 and CDR2 (germline): SGHKS, YYEKEE (reference sequence). CDR3 DNA sequence: TGTGCCAGCAGTCAGAATCCGGGCTCCTACAATGAGCAGTTCTTC. It is translated as CASSQNPGSYNEQFF.

This clone was observed at least ten times. The chain uses TRBV19 and TRBJ2-2; D remains unclear. Deletions cut 2 bases from V and 1 base from J, with 5 bases between. The CDR3 loop spans 14 amino acids. The germline V gene has CDR1 LNHDA and CDR2 SQIVND (reference sequence). CDR3 nucleotide sequence: TGTGCCAGTAGTATATCCAGGAACACCGGGGAGCTGTTTTTT. As protein: CASSISRNTGELFF.

V is TRBV19 and J is TRBJ2-5; D not certain. The CDR3 is 13 amino acids. Germline V gene sequence: CDR1 LNHDA, CDR2 SQIVND (reference sequence). V was clipped by 0 bases and J by 5 bases, with 7 bases between them. In nucleotides, the CDR3 is TGTGCCAGTAGTATAGATCTGAGGGAGACCCAGTACTTC. The encoded protein is CASSIDLRETQYF.

This chain joins TRBV7-2 and TRBJ2-5; possibly TRBD2 for D (5 bases). CDR3 length: 11 residues. The V end lost 5 bases, the J end lost 6 bases, and 7 bases lay between the germline ends. Germline CDR1 SGHTA, CDR2 FQGNSA. CDR3: CASSPGKTQYF. The CDR3 nucleotides read TGTGCCAGCAGCCCCGGGAAGACCCAGTACTTC.

CDR3 sequence (DNA): TGCGCCAGCAGCTACTCGGGACAGGGGCCCCCCGGGGAGCTGTTTTTT. Its protein product is CASSYSGQGPPGELFF. The chain links TRBV5-1 to TRBJ2-2, with 10 bases aligning to TRBD1. This CDR3 comprises 16 residues. The V gene end was trimmed by 3 bases and the J gene end by 6 bases; junction bases not matched to a gene: 8. Germline V gene sequence: CDR1 SGHRS, CDR2 YFSETQ.

The chain combines TRBV14 with TRBJ2-6, with D unresolved. There are 16 residues in the CDR3. Trimming removed 0 bases at V and 2 bases at J, with 8 bases between. Germline V gene data show CDR1 as SGHDN and CDR2 as FVKESK. The CDR3 spells CASSQDRSTGANVLTF. CDR3 DNA: TGTGCCAGCAGCCAAGATCGGAGCACTGGGGCCAACGTCCTGACTTTC.

The count of this clone is one. The genes are TRBV5-1 and TRBJ2-3; D gene uncertain. CDR3 length: 15 residues. V was shortened by 0 bases and J by 3 bases, with 11 bases between the two germline ends. Per the germline V gene, CDR1 is SGHRS and CDR2 is YFSETQ. The CDR3 bases are TGCGCCAGCAGCTTGGGTGTAGAAAGAACAGATACGCAGTATTTT. This codes for CASSLGVERTDTQYF.

The rearrangement uses TRBV5-8 and TRBJ1-2, with TRBD1 as a possible D gene (6 bases). Germline V lookup: CDR1 SGHTS, CDR2 YDEGEE. The V end was cut by 0 bases, the J end by 8 bases, with 26 bases between. CDR3 size: 18 residues. The CDR3 DNA reads TGTGCCAGCAGCTTGGTGTTGGTTGGCGGGTATAGGGGACAAGGCTACACCTTC. Translated, it gives CASSLVLVGGYRGQGYTF.

The chain recombines TRBV4-3 with TRBJ1-2; 7 nucleotides align to TRBD1. V trimming: 0 bases; J trimming: 7 bases; junction bases outside the gene matches: 8. CDR1 and CDR2 (germline): LGHNA, YSLEER. CDR3 length equals 15 residues. The CDR3: CASSQDLFRGVGYTF. CDR3 DNA sequence: TGCGCCAGCAGCCAAGATTTGTTCAGGGGGGTTGGCTACACCTTC.

The V call is TRBV29-1, the J call TRBJ2-7, with D possibly matching TRBD2 (6 bases). V was shortened by 5 bases and J by 4 bases, with 9 bases between the two germline ends. CDR1 and CDR2 from the germline V gene are SQVTM and ANQGSEA. CDR3 length: 11 amino acids. The CDR3 region is CSVMEGYEQYF. The CDR3 region has the DNA TGCAGCGTTATGGAGGGATACGAGCAGTACTTC.

The chain has TRBV9 and TRBJ2-5, with unresolved D. Trimming removed 2 bases from V and 7 bases from J, with 3 bases in between. From germline, CDR1 is SGDLS and CDR2 YYNGEE. The CDR3 spans 10 residues. As DNA, the CDR3 is TGTGCCAGCAGCGTCGGGACCCAGTACTTC. This gives the protein CASSVGTQYF.